One sample yielded the 3 T cell receptor beta chains listed below, sequenced in a study of blood T cell repertoires in COVID-19. The protocol was immunoSEQ multiplex PCR, while the TCRdb copy is restricted to in-frame clones and leaves out a portion. Counted here are 250,000 to 350,000 clones, nearly 90% occurring once; the ten biggest clones make up 3.5% to 4.5%. The material sequenced was PBMCs or T cells enriched from blood (not recorded which). The receptors originated from a woman aged 18-29 years with acute COVID-19.

The chain couples TRBV24-1 to TRBJ1-2, with TRBD1 matching 7 bases. CDR1 and CDR2 (germline): KGHDR, SFDVKD. The junction had 3 bases not matched to a gene; V was cut back by 4 bases and J by 2 bases. The CDR3 is made up of 14 amino acids. The CDR3 bases are TGTGCCACCAGTGACCCGGGACAGAACTATGGCTACACCTTC. Translating it yields CATSDPGQNYGYTF.

V usage is TRBV6-5 and J usage is TRBJ1-1; D is uncertain. The V and J ends lost 2 bases and 6 bases respectively, with 4 bases between them. This CDR3 is built from 11 residues. The germline gives CDR1 MNHEY, CDR2 SVGAGI. The CDR3 coding sequence is TGTGCCAGCAGTTACGGCCCTGAAGCTTTCTTT. Protein sequence: CASSYGPEAFF.

The J gene is TRBJ1-1, the V gene TRBV29-1; 7 bases agree with TRBD1. The germline V gene has CDR1 SQVTM and CDR2 ANQGSEA. After removal of 5 bases from V and 4 bases from J, the junction contained 10 bases not matched to a gene. The CDR3 spans 14 residues. The CDR3 DNA is TGCAGCGTTCACGACTTTCCAGGGGGCACTGAAGCTTTCTTT. Its translation: CSVHDFPGGTEAFF. The variable domain in full, completed from reference TRBV29-1 and TRBJ1-1, reads SAVISQKPSRDICQRGTSLTIQCQVDSQVTMMFWYRQQPGQSLTLIATANQGSEATYESGFVIDKFPISRPNLTFSTLTVSNMSPEDSSIYLCSVHDFPGGTEAFFGQGTRLTVV.